The clone carrying this TCR beta chain was counted a few times. As yet, its antigen is unknown. The germline V and J ends were trimmed by 2 bases and 3 bases, with 8 bases remaining between them. This CDR3 has 13 residues. Germline CDR1 and CDR2: SGHRS and YFSETQ. The sample comes from a study of cytomegalovirus exposure and HLA in healthy donors. Findings and limits, study-wide: Analysis performed later found approximately 17,000 TCR beta sequences associated with HLA alleles at 0.05 false discovery rate.

PCR primers comprised 60 Vbeta and 13 Jbeta primers. Repertoires were generated with immunoSEQ multiplex PCR, while TCRdb's copy carries only in-frame clones and drops some. The data show around 120,000 clones, around four fifths seen once. The chain combines TRBV5-1 with TRBJ1-1; maybe TRBD1 (5 bases). Sequencing input: PBMCs. The receptor was isolated from a human donor in good health. DNA of the CDR3: TGCGCCAGCAGCTTCCAAGGGGACACTGAAGCTTTCTTT. Protein product: CASSFQGDTEAFF. The full variable domain, rest sourced from reference TRBV5-1 and TRBJ1-1, is KAGVTQTPRYLIKTRGQQVTLSCSPISGHRSVSWYQQTPGQGLQFLFEYFSETQRNKGNFPGRFSGRQFSNSRSEMNVSTLELGDSALYLCASSFQGDTEAFFGQGTRLTVV.